The 16 T cell receptor beta chains below come from one sample, sequenced in a study of T cell responses to AZD1222 COVID-19 vaccine (dated by TCRdb to the early 2020s). The label giving this sample's time point can be read as: baseline before first vaccination. The library was built by means of the immunoSEQ multiplex PCR assay. The immuneACCESS repertoire file appears here via TCRdb, limited to in-frame rearrangements. These files lack a portion of the clones; in checked studies, under half of the deficit traces to unresolved V genes, and the cause of the others is not known. Within this sample are 95,000 to 150,000 clones, with around nine tenths of them counted one time only. Jointly, the top ten make up 7.2% of the sample. This sample comprised peripheral blood, obtained on day 0 of AZD1222 vaccination. The receptor source for this set is an adult in good health.

The chain links TRBV28 to TRBJ1-2; a weak D match, TRBD1 (5 bases). This CDR3 region has 15 residues. CDR1 is MDHEN and CDR2 is SYDVKM in the germline V gene. V shed 7 bases and J shed 0 bases, with 15 bases lying between them. The CDR3 protein is CASIPHGQTNYGYTF. For the CDR3, the DNA is TGTGCCAGCATCCCCCACGGACAAACTAACTATGGCTACACCTTC.

This clone was found many times. The chain links TRBV7-9 to TRBJ2-1; 7 bases line up with TRBD1. The length of the CDR3 is 17 residues. The germline V gene has CDR1 SEHNR and CDR2 FQNEAQ (reference sequence). Trimming removed 7 bases from V and 5 bases from J; junction bases left unmatched: 17. CDR3 DNA sequence: TGTGCCAGCACCGCCCAGGGGGTGGGCGGAAGTCACAATGAGCAGTTCTTC. It is translated as CASTAQGVGGSHNEQFF.

The chain links TRBV21-1 to TRBJ1-1. TRBV21-1 is designated a pseudogene. There are 13 residues in the CDR3. The CDR3 is CARGLVPNTEAFF. The CDR3 DNA is TGTGCCAGGGGACTCGTGCCGAACACTGAAGCTTTCTTT.

The V call is TRBV28, the J call TRBJ2-2; possible D gene TRBD1, 6 bases. CDR1 and CDR2 (germline): MDHEN, SYDVKM. The CDR3 has 16 residues. Trimming cost V 5 bases and J 4 bases, with 17 bases left between them. CDR3 loop: CASSRMGQQGTGELFF. Here the CDR3 DNA reads TGTGCCAGCAGTCGAATGGGACAACAGGGCACCGGGGAGCTGTTTTTT. Based on the CDR3 plus reference TRBV28 and TRBJ2-2, the full variable domain is DVKVTQSSRYLVKRTGEKVFLECVQDMDHENMFWYRQDPGLGLRLIYFSYDVKMKEKGDIPEGYSVSREKKERFSLILESASTNQTSMYLCASSRMGQQGTGELFFGEGSRLTVL.

V and J are TRBV13 and TRBJ2-7; D is unclear. The CDR3 is made up of 13 amino acids. Germline V gives CDR1 PRHDT, CDR2 FYEKMQ (reference sequence). V was trimmed by 1 base and J by 5 bases, leaving 9 bases between them. The CDR3 sequence is CASSLELGHEQYF. The CDR3 region has the DNA TGTGCCAGCAGCTTAGAACTGGGCCACGAGCAGTACTTC.

This rearrangement joins TRBV11-2 to TRBJ2-7, with 13 bases that match TRBD2. Germline loops: CDR1 SGHAT, CDR2 FQNNGV. With 3 bases clipped from V and 5 bases from J, the junction kept 4 bases outside the gene matches. The CDR3 is 15 residues long. The CDR3 DNA reads TGTGCCAGCAGCTTTACTAGCGGGAGGGGCAACGAGCAGTACTTC. This sequence encodes CASSFTSGRGNEQYF. Drawing the rest from reference TRBV11-2 and TRBJ2-7, the complete variable domain is EAGVAQSPRYKIIEKRQSVAFWCNPISGHATLYWYQQILGQGPKLLIQFQNNGVVDDSQLPKDRFSAERLKGVDSTLKIQPAKLEDSAVYLCASSFTSGRGNEQYFGPGTRLTVT.

The chain has TRBV28 and TRBJ1-5; 9 bases agree with TRBD1. In germline, CDR1 is MDHEN, CDR2 SYDVKM. With 5 bases clipped from V and 5 bases from J, the junction kept 7 bases outside the gene matches. CDR3 length: 15 amino acids. CDR3 amino acids: CASSPGNRGHQPQHF. CDR3 bases: TGTGCCAGCAGTCCGGGGAACAGGGGGCATCAGCCCCAGCATTTT.

This clone was recorded once. The chain couples TRBV12-3 or TRBV12-4 to TRBJ2-5; 10 nucleotides match TRBD2. The length of the CDR3 is 13 residues. The V and J ends lost 1 base and 13 bases, in that order; junction bases with no gene match: 6. The CDR3 sequence: CASSLGLAGVPYF. CDR3 DNA: TGTGCCAGCAGTTTAGGTCTAGCGGGAGTGCCGTACTTC.

The genes are TRBV4-1 and TRBJ1-2, with a possible D match to TRBD1 (6 bases). V was cut by 0 bases and J by 4 bases, with 12 bases left in between. Per germline, CDR1 MGHRA and CDR2 YSYEKL. The CDR3 is 15 amino acids. CDR3 amino acids: CASSQDYRDFYGYTF. The CDR3 region has the DNA TGCGCCAGCAGCCAAGACTACAGGGATTTCTATGGCTACACCTTC.

The chain carries TRBV11-2 and TRBJ1-1; no clear D gene. The CDR3 is 13 amino acids. CDR1 SGHAT and CDR2 FQNNGV come from the germline V gene. V was shortened by 1 base and J by 2 bases, with 5 bases between the two germline ends. The CDR3 loop is CASSLGLNTEAFF. The CDR3 DNA reads as TGTGCCAGCAGCTTAGGTCTAAACACTGAAGCTTTCTTT. Looking up the rest from reference TRBV11-2 and TRBJ1-1 gives the full variable domain: EAGVAQSPRYKIIEKRQSVAFWCNPISGHATLYWYQQILGQGPKLLIQFQNNGVVDDSQLPKDRFSAERLKGVDSTLKIQPAKLEDSAVYLCASSLGLNTEAFFGQGTRLTVV.

A note on this clone: Distinct nucleotide sequences in the sample also encode this CDR3. J is TRBJ2-3 and V is TRBV28; D remains ambiguous. The CDR3 is 14 residues long. Germline CDR1 and CDR2: MDHEN and SYDVKM. The V and J ends lost 2 bases and 1 base respectively, with 7 bases between them. The CDR3 loop is CASSLGRRTDTQYF. The CDR3 DNA is TGTGCCAGCAGTTTAGGCCGCCGCACAGATACGCAGTATTTT.

This clone occurred once. V usage is TRBV5-1 and J usage is TRBJ2-7, with a tentative D call TRBD1 (6 bases). The CDR3 spans 13 residues. Germline loops: CDR1 SGHRS, CDR2 YFSETQ. V shed 4 bases and J shed 5 bases, with 13 bases lying between them. CDR3 residues: CASSQRTEDEQYF. The CDR3 DNA follows: TGCGCCAGCAGCCAGCGGACAGAAGACGAGCAGTACTTC.

This chain joins TRBV13 and TRBJ2-7, with D possibly called TRBD1 or TRBD2 (5 bases each). Trimming took off 0 bases at V and 3 bases at J, with 9 bases between the two ends. CDR1 is PRHDT and CDR2 is FYEKMQ in the germline V gene (reference sequence). The CDR3 is 14 amino acids. CDR3 sequence: CASSLGGRHYEQYF. The CDR3 DNA is TGTGCCAGCAGCTTAGGGGGACGACACTACGAGCAGTACTTC.

This chain links TRBV4-3 with TRBJ2-3, with D tentatively TRBD1 or TRBD2 (5 bases each). The V end was cut by 4 bases, the J end by 0 bases, with 14 bases between. The CDR3 has 16 amino acids. Per the germline V gene, CDR1 is LGHNA and CDR2 is YSLEER. CDR3 DNA: TGCGCCAGCAGCCCTCGGCAGCGGACAAGCACAGATACGCAGTATTTT. As protein: CASSPRQRTSTDTQYF.

The CDR3: CASSLVFQGGGYEQYF. CDR3 nucleotide sequence: TGTGCCAGCAGCTTGGTCTTTCAGGGAGGAGGGTACGAGCAGTACTTC. V and J are TRBV5-5 and TRBJ2-7, with D possibly matching TRBD2 (6 bases). V lost 0 bases and J lost 4, with 17 bases in between. CDR1 SGHKS and CDR2 YYEKEE come from the germline V gene (reference sequence). CDR3 size: 16 residues.

The rearrangement links TRBV5-8 to TRBJ1-5; D gene ambiguous. The length of the CDR3 is 12 residues. Germline loops: CDR1 SGHTS, CDR2 YDEGEE. V lost 2 bases and J lost 1, with 1 base in between. CDR3 DNA: TGTGCCAGCAGCTTAAGCAATCAGCCCCAGCATTTT. Its translation: CASSLSNQPQHF.